The 23 T cell receptor beta chains listed next were all sequenced from one sample in a study of shared clonotypes between healthy human individuals. The data were produced by immunoSEQ multiplex PCR, yet TCRdb's version contains in-frame clones alone and is incomplete. The sample consists of approximately 2.1 million clones, more than 80% of them appearing once. Material for sequencing was naive CD4+ T cells from PBMCs. Subset reported: CD45RA+ positively selected. All receptors come from a man younger than 35 in good health. Some clones in this sample may be carry-over from other donors' samples.

The chain couples TRBV14 to TRBJ2-7, with D perhaps matching TRBD2 (6 bases). Germline V CDR1 and CDR2: SGHDN, FVKESK. The CDR3 length is 14 residues. The germline V and J ends were trimmed by 0 bases and 7 bases, with 13 bases remaining between them. CDR3 in amino acids: CASSQDPGVGEQYF. The CDR3 DNA follows: TGTGCCAGCAGCCAAGATCCGGGAGTGGGGGAGCAGTACTTC.

The chain recombines TRBV2 with TRBJ2-2; D possibly corresponds to TRBD2 (6 bases). Per the germline V gene, CDR1 is SNHLY and CDR2 is FYNNEI. Trimming removed 8 bases at V and 6 bases at J, with 16 bases between. The CDR3 covers 14 residues. CDR3 sequence reads: CASGGTNFAGELFF. The CDR3 nucleotides read TGTGCCAGCGGGGGGACCAACTTTGCCGGGGAGCTGTTTTTT.

This rearrangement joins TRBV5-5 to TRBJ2-1, with 9 nucleotides matching TRBD1. The germline gives CDR1 SGHKS, CDR2 YYEKEE (reference sequence). The CDR3 has 17 residues. V dropped 4 bases and J dropped 0; count of bases not matched to a gene: 8. DNA for the CDR3: TGTGCCAGCAGCCCAACACAGGGGGCTCTCTCCTACAATGAGCAGTTCTTC. Its translation is CASSPTQGALSYNEQFF.

The chain couples TRBV5-1 to TRBJ2-2; D is tentatively TRBD1 or TRBD2 (5 bases each). The CDR3 covers 15 residues. CDR1 and CDR2 (germline): SGHRS, YFSETQ. Trimming cost V 4 bases and J 4 bases, with 14 bases left between them. For the CDR3, the DNA is TGCGCCAGCAGCATTATGGCAGGGAGCACCGGGGAGCTGTTTTTT. This encodes CASSIMAGSTGELFF.

This clone appeared a single time. V and J are TRBV7-3 and TRBJ1-1; no clear D. V shed 1 base and J shed 3 bases, with 6 bases lying between them. CDR1 SGHTA and CDR2 FQGTGA come from the germline V gene. This CDR3 region has 13 residues. The CDR3 here is CASSLKGDTEAFF. The CDR3 DNA is TGTGCCAGCAGCTTAAAGGGTGACACTGAAGCTTTCTTT.

This clone was seen only once. V usage is TRBV7-2 and J usage is TRBJ1-1, with a tentative D call TRBD1 (5 bases). Trimming cost V 2 bases and J 1 base, with 14 bases left between them. From germline, CDR1 is SGHTA and CDR2 FQGNSA. The CDR3 loop spans 16 amino acids. The DNA for the CDR3 is TGTGCCAGCAGCTTAAGCAGGGTCGGGAAGAACACTGAAGCTTTCTTT. As protein: CASSLSRVGKNTEAFF.

The V gene is TRBV11-2, the J gene TRBJ1-1, with 9 positions matching TRBD1. The CDR3 covers 14 residues. The ends lost 3 bases at V and 7 bases at J; junction bases unmatched: 6. Germline assignment: CDR1 SGHAT and CDR2 FQNNGV. The CDR3 nucleotides read TGTGCCAGCAGCTTCACTACAGGGGGCCTTGAAGCTTTCTTT. Translated, it gives CASSFTTGGLEAFF.

The J gene is TRBJ1-2, the V gene TRBV7-9; perhaps TRBD1 as D (5 bases). This CDR3 has 16 residues. Trimming pared 5 bases from V and 8 bases from J, leaving 24 bases between. CDR1 SEHNR and CDR2 FQNEAQ come from the germline V gene (reference sequence). The CDR3: CASSTRGDGSPEGYTF. CDR3 sequence (DNA): TGTGCCAGCAGCACTCGAGGGGACGGGAGTCCGGAGGGCTACACCTTC.

The chain uses TRBV28 and TRBJ1-1; 12 bases line up with TRBD1. The length of the CDR3 is 16 residues. Germline V gene lookup returns CDR1 MDHEN and CDR2 SYDVKM. The trim removed 6 bases at V and 3 bases at J, leaving 8 bases unmatched. The CDR3 reads CASSPGQGAGYTEAFF. The CDR3 DNA reads as TGTGCCAGCAGCCCGGGACAGGGGGCCGGGTACACTGAAGCTTTCTTT.

The chain carries TRBV7-3 and TRBJ2-3, with unresolved D. From germline, CDR1 is SGHTA and CDR2 FQGTGA. Trimming shortened V by 5 bases and J by 0 bases, and 6 bases separated the two germline ends. The CDR3 spans 13 residues. DNA for the CDR3: TGTGCCAGCAGCGTAGCTAGCACAGATACGCAGTATTTT. Its protein product is CASSVASTDTQYF.

This clone was counted a single time. Other DNA sequences of this sample code for an identical CDR3. This rearrangement joins TRBV25-1 to TRBJ1-2; maybe TRBD1 (5 bases). V was shortened by 4 bases and J by 2 bases, with 8 bases between the two germline ends. CDR3 length: 13 residues. CDR1 MGHDK and CDR2 SYGVNS come from the germline V gene. The CDR3 nucleotides are TGTGCCAGCAGTGTCACAGGAAACTATGGCTACACCTTC. This translates into CASSVTGNYGYTF.

The chain links TRBV6-5 to TRBJ1-1; tentative D call: TRBD1 (5 bases). The V end was cut by 7 bases, the J end by 7 bases, with 13 bases between. Germline lookup yields CDR1 MNHEY and CDR2 SVGAGI. The CDR3 is made up of 12 amino acids. The CDR3 DNA follows: TGTGCCAGCACCTCAGGGTGGGGTGAAGCTTTCTTT. It yields the protein CASTSGWGEAFF.

V usage is TRBV7-3 and J usage is TRBJ2-1; the D gene is possibly TRBD2 (6 bases). The V end was cut by 0 bases, the J end by 8 bases, with 17 bases between. In germline, CDR1 is SGHTA, CDR2 FQGTGA. The CDR3 runs to 16 residues. The CDR3 sequence is CASSLTSGRNGHEQFF. CDR3 DNA sequence: TGTGCCAGCAGCTTAACTAGCGGAAGGAACGGCCATGAGCAGTTCTTC.

This clone was observed a single time. The chain recombines TRBV5-1 with TRBJ1-2; 8 bases are a match to TRBD1. The CDR3 length is 13 residues. The germline CDR1 and CDR2 sequences are SGHRS and YFSETQ. V dropped 4 bases and J dropped 6; count of bases not matched to a gene: 5. CDR3: CASSPDRVHGYTF. The DNA of the CDR3 is TGCGCCAGCAGCCCGGACAGGGTACATGGCTACACCTTC.

The count of this clone is one. This chain joins TRBV5-4 and TRBJ1-1, with TRBD1 matching 7 bases. Trimming cost V 4 bases and J 4 bases; bases outside gene matches: 13. Germline loops: CDR1 SGHNT, CDR2 YYREEE (reference sequence). The CDR3 covers 16 residues. Here the CDR3 reads CASSPGPRQGGTEAFF. The DNA of the CDR3 is TGTGCCAGCAGCCCGGGCCCCCGACAGGGAGGCACTGAAGCTTTCTTT.

This chain uses TRBV2 with TRBJ1-2, with TRBD1 as a possible D gene (5 bases). The CDR3 loop spans 13 amino acids. From germline, CDR1 is SNHLY and CDR2 FYNNEI. Trimming took 4 bases from V and 5 from J, leaving 11 bases between them. CDR3 loop: CASSGGAPYGYTF. The DNA of the CDR3 is TGTGCCAGCAGTGGCGGGGCTCCTTATGGCTACACCTTC. Looking up the rest from reference TRBV2 and TRBJ1-2 gives the full variable domain: EPEVTQTPSHQVTQMGQEVILRCVPISNHLYFYWYRQILGQKVEFLVSFYNNEISEKSEIFDDQFSVERPDGSNFTLKIRSTKLEDSAMYFCASSGGAPYGYTFGSGTRLTVV.

The chain has TRBV29-1 and TRBJ2-7; 8 positions agree with TRBD2. Trimming removed 2 bases from V and 8 bases from J; junction bases left unmatched: 5. CDR1 SQVTM and CDR2 ANQGSEA come from the germline V gene. This CDR3 has 12 amino acids. The CDR3 sequence: CSVETGLGQQYF. CDR3 DNA sequence: TGCAGCGTTGAAACGGGACTAGGACAGCAGTACTTC.

This rearrangement joins TRBV5-1 to TRBJ1-4; no reliable D call. The CDR3 covers 14 residues. V lost 0 bases and J 6 bases, leaving 9 bases between the germline ends. Germline CDR1 SGHRS, CDR2 YFSETQ. CDR3 residues: CASSLVPGDEKLFF. CDR3 nucleotide sequence: TGCGCCAGCAGCTTGGTACCAGGAGATGAAAAACTGTTTTTT.

This clone was detected only once. This chain uses TRBV7-2 with TRBJ2-7, with TRBD2 matching over 7 bases. V trimming: 5 bases; J trimming: 5 bases; junction bases outside the gene matches: 9. Germline V gives CDR1 SGHTA, CDR2 FQGNSA. This CDR3 is 14 amino acids long. The CDR3 region has the DNA TGTGCCAGCAGCCTCGGCGGGAGATTCAACGAGCAGTACTTC. Translating gives CASSLGGRFNEQYF.

This CDR3 is CASGRTGLTGELFF. CDR3 nucleotide sequence: TGTGCCAGCGGGCGGACAGGGCTCACCGGGGAGCTGTTTTTT. The chain couples TRBV7-6 to TRBJ2-2; 8 bases agree with TRBD1. Germline CDR1 is SGHVS and CDR2 is FNYEAQ. This CDR3 comprises 14 residues. V was pared by 8 bases and J by 4 bases, with 6 bases of the junction left unmatched.

J is TRBJ2-5 and V is TRBV7-2; TRBD2 might be the D (5 bases). CDR1 is SGHTA, CDR2 FQGNSA, per germline. This CDR3 has 14 amino acids. The germline V and J ends were trimmed by 3 bases and 1 base, with 9 bases remaining between them. DNA for the CDR3: TGTGCCAGCAGCTTTTTCCGGGGCCAAGAGACCCAGTACTTC. It yields the protein CASSFFRGQETQYF.

This clone was seen just once. The CDR3 DNA sequence: TGTGCCAGCAGCGCCTTTCCCGGTTCTTCCTACGAGCAGTACTTC. It codes for CASSAFPGSSYEQYF. The chain employs TRBV9 and TRBJ2-7; the D is unclear. The CDR3 is 15 residues long. Germline loops: CDR1 SGDLS, CDR2 YYNGEE. V was cut by 3 bases and J by 1 base, with 14 bases left in between.

V and J are TRBV30 and TRBJ1-2; D unresolved. There are 14 residues in the CDR3. V dropped 1 base and J dropped 4 bases, with 13 bases sitting between them. Germline assignment: CDR1 GTSNPN and CDR2 SVGIG (reference sequence). The CDR3 DNA sequence: TGTGCCTGGAGTGAATTACGGGCCTCCTATGGCTACACCTTC. The encoded protein is CAWSELRASYGYTF.